A single sample gave rise to the 22 T cell receptor beta chains below, sequenced in a study of T-cell memory formation after mild COVID-19. Each CDR3 protein gets one entry after TCRdb re-called the 5' RACE reads with MiXCR. The sample yields about 560,000 distinct CDR3 sequences, roughly 18% seen once. The sequencing input was PBMCs or a T cell subset sorted from them (not recorded which). These receptors were collected from an adult woman who had mild COVID-19 (a few samples of this study predate the infection). Cell type and time point are not known.

The chain has TRBV12-3 or TRBV12-4 and TRBJ1-6; D unresolved. Deletions cut 5 bases from V and 7 bases from J, with 15 bases between. This CDR3 comprises 15 residues. CDR3: CASSPWGRVNSPLHF. CDR3 DNA: TGTGCCAGCAGTCCCTGGGGAAGGGTCAATTCACCCCTCCACTTT.

This clonotype has just a few counts. The chain has TRBV29-1 and TRBJ2-7; no clear D. The CDR3 covers 10 residues. The V gene's germline CDR1 is SQVTM and CDR2 ANQGSEA. V dropped 4 bases and J dropped 4 bases, with 5 bases sitting between them. CDR3 sequence: CSVGGYEQYF. As DNA, the CDR3 is TGCAGCGTTGGCGGTTACGAGCAGTACTTC.

There are a few counts of this clonotype. V and J are TRBV19 and TRBJ2-1; TRBD2 aligns across 10 bases. Per germline, CDR1 LNHDA and CDR2 SQIVND (reference sequence). The CDR3 is made up of 16 amino acids. The V and J ends lost 6 bases and 7 bases, in that order; junction bases with no gene match: 12. The CDR3 DNA reads as TGTGCCAGTAGCCGCCTCCTAGCGGGAGAAGGGAATGAGCAGTTCTTC. Translated: CASSRLLAGEGNEQFF.

This chain uses TRBV7-9 with TRBJ1-3; D is uncertain. Germline V CDR1 and CDR2: SEHNR, FQNEAQ (reference sequence). Trimming pared 6 bases from V and 2 bases from J, leaving 20 bases between. This CDR3 has 17 amino acids. CDR3 region: CASRTENLRRPGNTIYF. The CDR3 DNA reads as TGTGCCAGCAGGACCGAAAACCTCAGGCGGCCTGGAAACACCATATATTTT.

The J gene is TRBJ2-5, the V gene TRBV11-2; 13 bases agree with TRBD2. The germline gives CDR1 SGHAT, CDR2 FQNNGV. Unmatched junction bases numbered 6, after V lost 1 base and J lost 7 bases. The CDR3 contains 16 residues. This CDR3 is CASSLGTSGGRRTQYF. Here the CDR3 DNA reads TGTGCCAGCAGCTTAGGGACTAGCGGGGGACGTCGGACCCAGTACTTC.

This clonotype was seen more than once but under ten times. The rearrangement links TRBV7-2 to TRBJ1-2; a possible D gene is TRBD1 (5 bases). V shed 2 bases and J shed 6 bases, with 16 bases lying between them. The germline V gene encodes CDR1 SGHTA and CDR2 FQGNSA. This CDR3 comprises 15 residues. In DNA, the CDR3 is TGTGCCAGCAGCTTACAGCAGGGAGAGATCGATGGCTACACCTTC. Translating it yields CASSLQQGEIDGYTF.

This clonotype turned up a few times. The chain couples TRBV18 to TRBJ2-7; tentative D call: TRBD1 (6 bases). V lost 5 bases and J lost 3, with 11 bases in between. This CDR3 spans 13 amino acids. Germline CDR1 reads KGHSH; CDR2 reads LQKENI. CDR3 bases: TGTGCCAGCTCAGTTTCCAGGGGCTACGAGCAGTACTTC. Amino acid sequence: CASSVSRGYEQYF.

This clonotype was detected only a few times. In DNA form, the CDR3 reads TGTGCCAGCAGCTTGGCTGGGCCGCTGGCGAACACTGAAGCTTTCTTT. It encodes CASSLAGPLANTEAFF. V usage is TRBV5-6 and J usage is TRBJ1-1; D uncertain. Looked up from germline, CDR1 is SGHDT and CDR2 is YYEEEE. The CDR3 is made up of 16 amino acids. Trimming removed 0 bases at V and 1 base at J, with 13 bases between.

The chain has TRBV9 and TRBJ2-7; 8 nucleotides align to TRBD1. This CDR3 spans 15 amino acids. From germline, CDR1 is SGDLS and CDR2 YYNGEE. Trimming removed 4 bases from V and 0 bases from J; junction bases left unmatched: 6. The CDR3 loop is CASSPRTGNSYEQYF. CDR3 sequence (DNA): TGTGCCAGCAGCCCCCGGACAGGGAACTCCTACGAGCAGTACTTC. Combining the CDR3 with reference TRBV9 and TRBJ2-7 gives the whole variable domain DSGVTQTPKHLITATGQRVTLRCSPRSGDLSVYWYQQSLDQGLQFLIQYYNGEERAKGNILERFSAQQFPDLHSELNLSSLELGDSALYFCASSPRTGNSYEQYFGPGTRLTVT.

Comments on this clonotype: This may arise from a read error, as a much more abundant clone is one base away. V gene TRBV12-3 or TRBV12-4 combines with J gene TRBJ2-4; 8 positions agree with TRBD1. The CDR3 has 16 amino acids. The CDR3 region is CASSFAGGLAKNIKYF. CDR3 coding DNA: TGTGCCAGCAGTTTCGCAGGGGGCTTAGCCAAAAACATTAAGTACTTC.

This clonotype was counted a few times. The rearrangement uses TRBV7-6 and TRBJ2-3, with TRBD2 identical over 12 bases. The CDR3 runs 15 residues. V was pared by 5 bases and J by 6 bases, with 6 bases of the junction left unmatched. CDR1 is SGHVS, CDR2 FNYEAQ, per germline. CDR3 in amino acids: CASSPLTSGGDTQYF. DNA of the CDR3: TGTGCCAGCAGCCCCCTGACTAGCGGGGGTGATACGCAGTATTTT.

The sample holds a few counts of this clonotype. V and J are TRBV7-3 and TRBJ2-3; 9 nucleotides match TRBD2. The CDR3 sequence is 16 residues long. J was trimmed by 4 bases and V by 5 bases; bases with no gene match: 10. Germline V gene data show CDR1 as SGHTA and CDR2 as FQGTGA. This CDR3 is CASSHISGGPSDTQYF. The CDR3 DNA reads TGTGCCAGCAGCCACATTAGCGGGGGACCTTCAGATACGCAGTATTTT.

Details on this clonotype: A read error is likely, as this CDR3 ends without the conserved phenylalanine or tryptophan. The DNA is omitted, as the CDR3 cannot be located on it reliably, and the CDR3 follows TCRdb's listing. V gene TRBV19 combines with J gene TRBJ2-5; the table's D call, TRBD1, was not checked against the DNA. Looked up from germline, CDR1 is LNHDA and CDR2 is SQIVND (reference sequence). The CDR3 sequence runs 12 residues, both termini included. The CDR3 loop is CASSTTWGTRIV.

The CDR3 here is CASSSITGTGELFF. The CDR3 region has the DNA TGCGCCAGCAGCTCGATTACTGGCACCGGGGAGCTGTTTTTT. The chain combines TRBV5-1 with TRBJ2-2; D gene uncertain. The length of the CDR3 is 14 residues. Trimming shortened V by 3 bases and J by 4 bases, and 10 bases separated the two germline ends. Germline CDR1 is SGHRS and CDR2 is YFSETQ.

On this clonotype: At one end, the junction sequence differs from germline, possibly due to a read error. V gene TRBV7-7 combines with J gene TRBJ1-4; tentatively, D is TRBD1 (5 bases). The CDR3 runs 13 residues. Germline V gene sequence: CDR1 SSHAT, CDR2 FNYEAQ (reference sequence). CDR3 in amino acids: CASSRDFNEKLFF. The CDR3 bases are TGTGCTAGCAGCCGGGACTTTAATGAAAAACTGTTTTTT.

In this sample, this clonotype turned up a few times. CDR3 protein: CASSVELAGGPGQFF. The CDR3 region has the DNA TGTGCCAGCAGCGTAGAACTAGCGGGAGGGCCGGGGCAGTTCTTC. The chain joins TRBV9 to TRBJ2-1; TRBD2 matches 13 bases. J was trimmed by 12 bases and V by 0 bases; bases with no gene match: 6. Germline CDR1 and CDR2: SGDLS and YYNGEE. CDR3 length equals 15 residues.

The chain links TRBV12-3 or TRBV12-4 to TRBJ2-3; 10 bases are shared with TRBD2. The CDR3 has 16 amino acids. V trimming: 2 bases; J trimming: 1 base; junction bases outside the gene matches: 3. As DNA, the CDR3 is TGTGCCAGCAGTTTACCGGGACTAGCGCGCACAGATACGCAGTATTTT. Translation gives CASSLPGLARTDTQYF.

The table lists this clonotype with a few counts. This chain uses TRBV11-3 with TRBJ1-1; no reliable D call. Per the germline V gene, CDR1 is SGHNT and CDR2 is YENEEA. The CDR3 covers 14 residues. V lost 1 base to trimming and J lost 8 bases, with 14 bases between them. The CDR3 is CASSLGHGNIEAFF. The CDR3 bases are TGTGCCAGCAGCTTAGGCCACGGCAATATAGAAGCTTTCTTT.

The CDR3, as DNA: TGTGCCAGCAGCGCCAGGGGATATAGCAATCAGCCCCAGCATTTT. Residues: CASSARGYSNQPQHF. The rearrangement joins TRBV6-2 or TRBV6-3 to TRBJ1-5; maybe TRBD1 (6 bases). The CDR3 loop spans 15 amino acids. Deletions cut 6 bases from V and 0 bases from J, with 12 bases between. Germline loops: CDR1 MNHEY, CDR2 SVGEGT.

This clonotype was seen a few times. The V and J genes are TRBV28 and TRBJ2-7; D possibly corresponds to TRBD1 (6 bases). Germline V gives CDR1 MDHEN, CDR2 SYDVKM. The V end was cut by 8 bases, the J end by 4 bases, with 15 bases between. The CDR3 consists of 13 residues. The DNA for the CDR3 is TGTGCCAGCTCCTGGGGGCCTAATTACGAGCAGTACTTC. Its translation: CASSWGPNYEQYF.

This clonotype occurred a few times. The chain joins TRBV7-9 to TRBJ2-1; possible D gene TRBD2, 6 bases. The CDR3 extends over 15 amino acids. Germline-derived CDR1 and CDR2 are SEHNR and FQNEAQ (reference sequence). V shed 5 bases and J shed 1 base, with 12 bases lying between them. This CDR3 is CASSPSAKSYNEQFF. The CDR3 DNA reads TGTGCCAGCAGCCCTAGCGCCAAATCCTACAATGAGCAGTTCTTC. Supplemented by reference TRBV7-9 and TRBJ2-1, the full variable domain reads DTGVSQNPRHKITKRGQNVTFRCDPISEHNRLYWYRQTLGQGPEFLTYFQNEAQLEKSRLLSDRFSAERPKGSFSTLEIQRTEQGDSAMYLCASSPSAKSYNEQFFGPGTRLTVL.

The V and J genes are TRBV11-3 and TRBJ1-1, with D possibly being TRBD1 (6 bases). CDR3 length: 14 residues. CDR1 and CDR2 (germline): SGHNT, YENEEA. Deletions cut 4 bases from V and 4 bases from J, with 13 bases between. CDR3: CASSYRVGGTEAFF. CDR3 DNA sequence: TGTGCCAGCAGCTACAGGGTTGGAGGCACTGAAGCTTTCTTT. The full variable domain, completed using reference TRBV11-3 and TRBJ1-1, is EAGVVQSPRYKIIEKKQPVAFWCNPISGHNTLYWYLQNLGQGPELLIRYENEEAVDDSQLPKDRFSAERLKGVDSTLKIQPAELGDSAVYLCASSYRVGGTEAFFGQGTRLTVV.